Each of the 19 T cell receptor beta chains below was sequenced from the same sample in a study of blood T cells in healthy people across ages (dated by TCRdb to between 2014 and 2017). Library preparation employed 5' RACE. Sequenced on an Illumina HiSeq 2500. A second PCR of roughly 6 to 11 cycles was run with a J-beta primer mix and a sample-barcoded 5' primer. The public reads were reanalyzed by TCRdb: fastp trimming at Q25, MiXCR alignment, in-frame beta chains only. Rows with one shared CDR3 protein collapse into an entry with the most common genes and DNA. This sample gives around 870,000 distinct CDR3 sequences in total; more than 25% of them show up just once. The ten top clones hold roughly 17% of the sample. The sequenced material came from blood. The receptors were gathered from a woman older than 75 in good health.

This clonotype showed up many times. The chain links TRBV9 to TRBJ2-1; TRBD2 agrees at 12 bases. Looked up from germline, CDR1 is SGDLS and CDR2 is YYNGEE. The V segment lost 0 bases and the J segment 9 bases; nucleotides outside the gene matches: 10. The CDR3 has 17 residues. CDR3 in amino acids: CASSVVASGGVRGEQFF. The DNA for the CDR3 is TGTGCCAGCAGCGTAGTAGCTAGCGGGGGGGTTAGGGGTGAGCAGTTCTTC.

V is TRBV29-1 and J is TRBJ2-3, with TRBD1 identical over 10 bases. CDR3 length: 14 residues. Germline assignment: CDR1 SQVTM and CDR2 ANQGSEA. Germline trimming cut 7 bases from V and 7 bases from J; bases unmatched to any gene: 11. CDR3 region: CSAPGTGALYTQYF. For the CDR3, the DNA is TGCAGCGCCCCCGGGACAGGGGCCCTGTATACGCAGTATTTT.

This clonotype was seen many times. The CDR3 nucleotides read TGCAGTGCTAGAGATGAGGGAATATCCGGGGGGTTCCCCTACGAGCAGTACTTC. Residues: CSARDEGISGGFPYEQYF. V and J are TRBV20-1 and TRBJ2-7; 7 nucleotides line up with TRBD2. V shed 0 bases and J 2 bases; nucleotides not matched to a gene: 16. The CDR3 consists of 18 residues. Germline V gene lookup returns CDR1 DFQATT and CDR2 SNEGSKA (reference sequence).

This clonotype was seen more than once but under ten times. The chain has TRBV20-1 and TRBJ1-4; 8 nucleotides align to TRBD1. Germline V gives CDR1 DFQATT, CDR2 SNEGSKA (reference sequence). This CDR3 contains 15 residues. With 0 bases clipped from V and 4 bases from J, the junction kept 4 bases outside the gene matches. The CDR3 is CSARERTGYNEKLFF. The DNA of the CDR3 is TGCAGTGCTAGAGAACGGACAGGGTATAATGAAAAACTGTTTTTT.

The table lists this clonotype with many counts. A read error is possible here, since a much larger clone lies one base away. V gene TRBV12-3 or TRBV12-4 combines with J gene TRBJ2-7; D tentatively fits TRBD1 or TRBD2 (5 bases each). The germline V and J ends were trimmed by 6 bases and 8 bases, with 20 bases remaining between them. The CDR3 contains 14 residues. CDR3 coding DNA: TGTGCCAGCAGAGGACGGGACGGACCTAATCAGCAGTACTTC. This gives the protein CASRGRDGPNQQYF.

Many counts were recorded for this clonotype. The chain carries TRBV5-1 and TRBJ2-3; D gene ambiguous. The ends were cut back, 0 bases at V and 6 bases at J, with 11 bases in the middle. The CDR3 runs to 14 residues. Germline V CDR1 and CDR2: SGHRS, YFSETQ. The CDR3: CASSLADARDTQYF. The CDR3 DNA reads TGCGCCAGCAGCTTGGCTGACGCTAGGGATACGCAGTATTTT.

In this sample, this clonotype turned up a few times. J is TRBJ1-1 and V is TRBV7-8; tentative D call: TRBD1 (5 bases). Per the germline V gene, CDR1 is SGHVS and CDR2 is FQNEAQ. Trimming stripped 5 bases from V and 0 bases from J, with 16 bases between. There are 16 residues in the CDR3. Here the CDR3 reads CASSPRWGGVNTEAFF. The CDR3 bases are TGTGCCAGCAGCCCTCGGTGGGGGGGGGTGAACACTGAAGCTTTCTTT.

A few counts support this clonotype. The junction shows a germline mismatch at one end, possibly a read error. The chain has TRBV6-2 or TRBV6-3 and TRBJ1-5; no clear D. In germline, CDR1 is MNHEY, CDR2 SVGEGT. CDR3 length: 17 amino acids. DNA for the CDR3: TGTGCCAGCAGATACTCCGGCGGATTGGAGAGCAATCAGCCCCAGCATTTT. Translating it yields CASRYSGGLESNQPQHF.

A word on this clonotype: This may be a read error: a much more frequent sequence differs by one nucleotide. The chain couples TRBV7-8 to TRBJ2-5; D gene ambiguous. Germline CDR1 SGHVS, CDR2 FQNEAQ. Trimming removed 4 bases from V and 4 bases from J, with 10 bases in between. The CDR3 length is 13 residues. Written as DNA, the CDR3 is TGTGCCAGCAGCTCCGCCGCTCTAGAGACCCAGTACTTC. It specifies CASSSAALETQYF.

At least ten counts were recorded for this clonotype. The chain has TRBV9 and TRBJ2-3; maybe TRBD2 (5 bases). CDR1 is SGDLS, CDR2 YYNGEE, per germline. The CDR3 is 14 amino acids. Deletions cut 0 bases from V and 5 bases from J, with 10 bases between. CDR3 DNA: TGTGCCAGCAGCGTAGCTTTCGGGGAAGATACGCAGTATTTT. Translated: CASSVAFGEDTQYF.

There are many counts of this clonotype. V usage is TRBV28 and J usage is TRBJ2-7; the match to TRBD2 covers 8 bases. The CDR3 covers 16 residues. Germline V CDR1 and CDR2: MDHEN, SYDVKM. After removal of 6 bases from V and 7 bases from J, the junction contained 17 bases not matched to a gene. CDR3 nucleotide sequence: TGTGCCAGCAGCCCATACAGCGGGGGATCCTCGCGAGAGCAGTACTTC. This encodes CASSPYSGGSSREQYF.

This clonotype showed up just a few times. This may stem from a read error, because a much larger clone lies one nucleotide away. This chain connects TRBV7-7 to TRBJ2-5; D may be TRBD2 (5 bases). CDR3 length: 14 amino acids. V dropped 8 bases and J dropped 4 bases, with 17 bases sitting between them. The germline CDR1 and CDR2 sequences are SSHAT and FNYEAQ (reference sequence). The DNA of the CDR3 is TGTGCCAGCTCTTCATCCGGGAATCGAGAGACCCAGTACTTC. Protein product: CASSSSGNRETQYF.

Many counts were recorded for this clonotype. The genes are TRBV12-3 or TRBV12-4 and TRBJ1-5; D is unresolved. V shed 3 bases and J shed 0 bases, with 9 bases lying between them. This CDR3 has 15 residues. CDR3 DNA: TGTGCCAGCAGTTTTGAAATGTATAGCAATCAGCCCCAGCATTTT. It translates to CASSFEMYSNQPQHF.

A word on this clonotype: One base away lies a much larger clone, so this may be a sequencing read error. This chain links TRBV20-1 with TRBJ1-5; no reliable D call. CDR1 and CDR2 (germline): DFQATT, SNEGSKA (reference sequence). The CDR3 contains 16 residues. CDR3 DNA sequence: TGCGGTGCTAGCGAACCCAGGACGTATAGCAATCAGCCCCAGCATTTT. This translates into CGASEPRTYSNQPQHF.

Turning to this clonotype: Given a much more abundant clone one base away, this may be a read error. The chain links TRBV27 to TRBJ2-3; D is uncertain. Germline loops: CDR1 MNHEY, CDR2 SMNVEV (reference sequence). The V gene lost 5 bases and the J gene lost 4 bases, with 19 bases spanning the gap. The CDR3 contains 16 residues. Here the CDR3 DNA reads TGTGCCAGCAGTCTCCAAGGCGAGGAGTGCGCAGATACGCAGTATTTT. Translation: CASSLQGEECADTQYF.

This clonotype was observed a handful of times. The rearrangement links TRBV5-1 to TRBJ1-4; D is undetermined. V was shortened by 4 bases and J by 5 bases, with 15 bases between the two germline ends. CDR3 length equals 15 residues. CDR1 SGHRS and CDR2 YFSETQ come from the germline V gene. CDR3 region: CASSPGPNGNEKLFF. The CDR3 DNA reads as TGCGCCAGCAGCCCCGGACCTAACGGGAATGAAAAACTGTTTTTT.

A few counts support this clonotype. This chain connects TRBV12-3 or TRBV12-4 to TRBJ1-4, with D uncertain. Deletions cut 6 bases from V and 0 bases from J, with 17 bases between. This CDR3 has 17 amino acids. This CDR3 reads CASSKQRLLATNEKLFF. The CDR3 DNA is TGTGCCAGCAGCAAACAGCGTCTACTCGCAACTAATGAAAAACTGTTTTTT.

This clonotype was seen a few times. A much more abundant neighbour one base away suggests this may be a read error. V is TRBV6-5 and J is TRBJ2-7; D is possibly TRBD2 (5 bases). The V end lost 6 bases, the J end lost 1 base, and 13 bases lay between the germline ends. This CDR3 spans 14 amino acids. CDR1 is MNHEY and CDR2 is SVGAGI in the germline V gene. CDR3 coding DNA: TGTGCCAGCAGATCCCTGAGGGCGTCCTACGAGCAGTACTTC. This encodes CASRSLRASYEQYF.

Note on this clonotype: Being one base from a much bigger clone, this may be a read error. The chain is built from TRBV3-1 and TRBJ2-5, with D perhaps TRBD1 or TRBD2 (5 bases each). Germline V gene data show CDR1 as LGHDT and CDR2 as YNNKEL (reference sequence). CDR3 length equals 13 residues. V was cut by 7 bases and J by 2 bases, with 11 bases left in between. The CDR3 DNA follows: TGTGCCAGCACCACGAGGGGACAAGAGACCCAGTACTTC. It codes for CASTTRGQETQYF.